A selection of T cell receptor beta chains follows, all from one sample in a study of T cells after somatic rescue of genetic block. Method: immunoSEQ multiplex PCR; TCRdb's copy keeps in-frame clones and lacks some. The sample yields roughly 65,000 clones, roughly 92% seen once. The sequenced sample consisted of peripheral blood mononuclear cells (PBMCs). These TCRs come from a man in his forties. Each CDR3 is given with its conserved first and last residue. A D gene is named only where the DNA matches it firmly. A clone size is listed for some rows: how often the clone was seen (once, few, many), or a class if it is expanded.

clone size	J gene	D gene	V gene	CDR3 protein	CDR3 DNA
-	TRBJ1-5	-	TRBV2	CASRSSSGGYQPQHF	TGTGCCAGCAGATCCAGCAGTGGGGGTTATCAGCCCCAGCATTTT
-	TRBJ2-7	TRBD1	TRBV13	CASSLGFGTGIHEQYF	TGTGCCAGCAGCTTAGGTTTCGGGACAGGGATCCACGAGCAGTACTTC
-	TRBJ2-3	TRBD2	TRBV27	CATSPQSGGLTDTQYF	TGTGCCACCTCTCCACAAAGCGGGGGCCTCACAGATACGCAGTATTTT
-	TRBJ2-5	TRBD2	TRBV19	CASSTSGGRETQYF	TGTGCCAGTAGTACTAGCGGGGGGCGAGAGACCCAGTACTTC
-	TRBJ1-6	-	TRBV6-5	CASSLGWPSDSPLHF	TGTGCCAGCAGTTTGGGCTGGCCTTCTGATTCACCCCTCCACTTT
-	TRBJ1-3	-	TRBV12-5	CASGTGHSGNTIYF	TGTGCTAGTGGTACGGGGCACTCTGGAAACACCATATATTTT
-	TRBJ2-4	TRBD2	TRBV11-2	CASSDRTSGGRNIQYF	TGTGCCAGCAGCGACCGGACTAGCGGGGGAAGAAACATTCAGTACTTC
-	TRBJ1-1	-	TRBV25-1	CARHGPNTEAFF	TGTGCCAGACACGGGCCGAACACTGAAGCTTTCTTT
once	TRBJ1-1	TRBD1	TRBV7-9	CASSLRQGAEAFF	TGTGCCAGCAGCTTACGACAGGGGGCTGAAGCTTTCTTT
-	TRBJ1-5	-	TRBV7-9	CASSLAINQPQHF	TGTGCCAGCAGCTTAGCCATCAATCAGCCCCAGCATTTT
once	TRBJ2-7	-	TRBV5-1	CASSLAESAYEQYF	TGCGCCAGCAGCTTGGCGGAGTCTGCCTACGAGCAGTACTTC
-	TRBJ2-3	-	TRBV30	CAWSAGAGDTQYF	TGTGCCTGGAGTGCGGGGGCCGGAGATACGCAGTATTTT
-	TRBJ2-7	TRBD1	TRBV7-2	CASSTGGTRQGEQYF	TGTGCCAGCAGCACAGGGGGGACCCGACAGGGTGAGCAGTACTTC
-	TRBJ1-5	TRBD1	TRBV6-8	CASSYSDRRPPQHF	TGTGCCAGCAGTTACTCGGACAGGCGACCGCCCCAGCATTTT
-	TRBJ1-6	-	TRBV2	CASSDSTARDSPLHF	TGTGCCAGCAGTGATTCGACAGCCCGTGATTCACCCCTCCACTTT
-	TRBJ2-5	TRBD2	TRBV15	CATSRGLAETQYF	TGTGCCACCAGCAGAGGACTAGCGGAGACCCAGTACTTC
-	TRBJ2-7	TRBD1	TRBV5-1	CASSTGQVFNEQYF	TGCGCCAGCAGCACGGGACAGGTCTTCAACGAGCAGTACTTC
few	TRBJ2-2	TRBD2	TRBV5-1	CASSSRTSVSNTGELFF	TGCGCCAGCAGCTCCAGGACTAGCGTCTCGAACACCGGGGAGCTGTTTTTT
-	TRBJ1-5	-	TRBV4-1	CASSQGPYSNQPQHF	TGCGCCAGCAGCCAAGGACCTTATAGCAATCAGCCCCAGCATTTT
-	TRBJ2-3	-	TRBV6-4	CASSDSTTDTQYF	TGTGCCAGCAGTGACTCGACCACAGATACGCAGTATTTT